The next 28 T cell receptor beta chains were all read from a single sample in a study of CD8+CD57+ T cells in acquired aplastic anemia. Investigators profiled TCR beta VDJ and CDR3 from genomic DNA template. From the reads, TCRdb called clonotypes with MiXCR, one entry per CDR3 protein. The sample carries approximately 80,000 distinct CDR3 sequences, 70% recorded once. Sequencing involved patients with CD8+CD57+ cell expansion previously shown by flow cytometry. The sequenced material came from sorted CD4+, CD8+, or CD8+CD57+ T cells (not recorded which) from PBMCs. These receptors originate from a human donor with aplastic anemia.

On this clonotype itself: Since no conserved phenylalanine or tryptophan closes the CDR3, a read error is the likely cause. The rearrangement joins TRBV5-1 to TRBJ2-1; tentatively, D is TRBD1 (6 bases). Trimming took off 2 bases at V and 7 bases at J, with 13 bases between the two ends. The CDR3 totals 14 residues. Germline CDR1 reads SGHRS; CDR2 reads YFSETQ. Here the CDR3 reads CASSFGTGRNEQFS. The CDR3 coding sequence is TGCGCCAGCAGCTTCGGAACAGGGAGAAATGAGCAGTTCTCC.

The CDR3 DNA reads TGCAGTGCTTCACCAGACAGGGAAGGTGGCTACACCTTC. Amino acids: CSASPDREGGYTF. J is TRBJ1-2 and V is TRBV20-1, with 7 bases identical to TRBD1. The CDR3 is 13 residues long. J gave up 7 bases and V 5 bases, and 10 bases lay outside the gene matches. In germline, CDR1 is DFQATT, CDR2 SNEGSKA (reference sequence).

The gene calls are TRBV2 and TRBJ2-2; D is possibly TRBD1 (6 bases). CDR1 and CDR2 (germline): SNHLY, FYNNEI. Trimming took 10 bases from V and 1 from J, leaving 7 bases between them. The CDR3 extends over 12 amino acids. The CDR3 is CAKQGNTGELFF. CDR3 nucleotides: TGTGCCAAACAGGGGAACACCGGGGAGCTGTTTTTT.

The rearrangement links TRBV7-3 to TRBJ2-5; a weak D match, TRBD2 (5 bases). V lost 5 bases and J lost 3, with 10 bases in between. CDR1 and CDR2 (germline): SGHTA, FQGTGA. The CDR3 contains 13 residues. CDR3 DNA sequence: TGTGCCAGCAGCCTAGACTATAAAGAGACCCAGTACTTC. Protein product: CASSLDYKETQYF.

This CDR3 is CSARVTGYEQYF. The CDR3 DNA sequence: TGCAGTGCTAGGGTTACAGGGTACGAGCAGTACTTC. The chain has TRBV20-1 and TRBJ2-7, with D tentatively TRBD1 (6 bases). V was pared by 3 bases and J by 4 bases, with 10 bases between. Germline assignment: CDR1 DFQATT and CDR2 SNEGSKA (reference sequence). CDR3 length equals 12 residues.

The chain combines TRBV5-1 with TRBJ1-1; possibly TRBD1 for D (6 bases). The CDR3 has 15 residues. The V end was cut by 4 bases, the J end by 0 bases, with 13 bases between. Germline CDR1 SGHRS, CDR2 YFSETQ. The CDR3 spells CASSGAGTMNTEAFF. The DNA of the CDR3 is TGCGCCAGCAGCGGCGCCGGGACAATGAACACTGAAGCTTTCTTT.

CDR3 sequence reads: CASSDRVLASGNTIYF. CDR3 DNA: TGTGCCAGCAGTGATAGGGTGTTAGCCTCTGGAAACACCATATATTTT. The chain is built from TRBV2 and TRBJ1-3; D gene ambiguous. V dropped 3 bases and J dropped 0 bases, with 12 bases sitting between them. This CDR3 contains 16 residues. Germline CDR1 is SNHLY and CDR2 is FYNNEI.

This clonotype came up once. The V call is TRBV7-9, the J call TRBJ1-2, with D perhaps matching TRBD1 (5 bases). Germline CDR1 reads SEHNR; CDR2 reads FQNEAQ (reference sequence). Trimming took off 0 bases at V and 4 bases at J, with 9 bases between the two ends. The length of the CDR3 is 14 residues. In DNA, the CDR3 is TGTGCCAGCAGCTTAGCGGGACTGCTCTATGGCTACACCTTC. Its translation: CASSLAGLLYGYTF.

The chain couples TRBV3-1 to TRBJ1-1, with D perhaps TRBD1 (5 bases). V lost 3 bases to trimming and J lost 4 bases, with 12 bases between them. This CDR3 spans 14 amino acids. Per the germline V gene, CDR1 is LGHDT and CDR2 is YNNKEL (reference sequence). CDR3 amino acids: CASSQPREPTEAFF. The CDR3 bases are TGTGCCAGCAGCCAGCCCAGGGAGCCCACTGAAGCTTTCTTT.

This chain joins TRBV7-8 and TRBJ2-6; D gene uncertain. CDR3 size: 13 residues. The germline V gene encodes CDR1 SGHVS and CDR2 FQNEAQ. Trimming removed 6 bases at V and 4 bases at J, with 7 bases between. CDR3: CASRISGANVLTF. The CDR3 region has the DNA TGTGCCAGCAGGATAAGCGGGGCCAACGTCCTGACTTTC.

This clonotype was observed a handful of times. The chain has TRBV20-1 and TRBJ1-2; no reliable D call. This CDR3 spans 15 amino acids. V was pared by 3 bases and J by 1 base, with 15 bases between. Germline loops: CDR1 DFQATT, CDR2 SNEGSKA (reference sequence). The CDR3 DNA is TGCAGTGCTAGGGCGGACCGACGATTTAACTATGGCTACACCTTC. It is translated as CSARADRRFNYGYTF.

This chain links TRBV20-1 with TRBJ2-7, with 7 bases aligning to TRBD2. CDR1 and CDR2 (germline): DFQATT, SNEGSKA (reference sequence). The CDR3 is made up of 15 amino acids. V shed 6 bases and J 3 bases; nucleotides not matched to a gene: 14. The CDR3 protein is CSASSQGEGLYEQYF. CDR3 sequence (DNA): TGCAGTGCCAGCAGCCAAGGGGAGGGGCTCTACGAGCAGTACTTC.

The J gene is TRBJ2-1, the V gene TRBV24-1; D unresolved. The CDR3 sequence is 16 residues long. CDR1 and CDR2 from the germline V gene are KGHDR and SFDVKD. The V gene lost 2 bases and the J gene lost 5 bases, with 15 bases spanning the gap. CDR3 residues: CATSDSPGRRNNEQFF. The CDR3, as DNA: TGTGCCACCAGTGATTCCCCAGGACGTAGGAACAATGAGCAGTTCTTC.

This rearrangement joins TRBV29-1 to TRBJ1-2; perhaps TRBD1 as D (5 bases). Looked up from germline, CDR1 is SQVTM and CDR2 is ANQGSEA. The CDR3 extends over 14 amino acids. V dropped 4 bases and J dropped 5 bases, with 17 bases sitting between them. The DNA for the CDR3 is TGCAGCGTTGGGGGGGACGGGGCAGGATATGGCTACACCTTC. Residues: CSVGGDGAGYGYTF.

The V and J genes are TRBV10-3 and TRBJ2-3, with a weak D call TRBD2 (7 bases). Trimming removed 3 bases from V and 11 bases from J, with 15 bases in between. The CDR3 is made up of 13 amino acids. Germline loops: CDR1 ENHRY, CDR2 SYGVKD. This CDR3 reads CAISEGGRGWQYF. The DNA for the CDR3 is TGTGCCATCAGTGAAGGAGGGAGGGGGTGGCAGTATTTT.

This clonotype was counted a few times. The CDR3 spells CSVAPTGAHEQYF. The DNA of the CDR3 is TGCAGCGTTGCACCTACAGGGGCCCACGAGCAGTACTTC. This rearrangement joins TRBV29-1 to TRBJ2-7; 7 bases match TRBD1. V trimming: 4 bases; J trimming: 5 bases; junction bases outside the gene matches: 8. This CDR3 is 13 amino acids long. Germline assignment: CDR1 SQVTM and CDR2 ANQGSEA.

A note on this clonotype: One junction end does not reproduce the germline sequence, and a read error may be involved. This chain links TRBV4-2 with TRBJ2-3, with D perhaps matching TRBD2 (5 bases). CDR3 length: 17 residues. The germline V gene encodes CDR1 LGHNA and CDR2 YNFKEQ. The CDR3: CASSQDGRGIYEDTKYF. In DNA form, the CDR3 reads TGTGCCAGCAGCCAAGACGGAAGAGGGATCTATGAAGATACGAAGTATTTT.

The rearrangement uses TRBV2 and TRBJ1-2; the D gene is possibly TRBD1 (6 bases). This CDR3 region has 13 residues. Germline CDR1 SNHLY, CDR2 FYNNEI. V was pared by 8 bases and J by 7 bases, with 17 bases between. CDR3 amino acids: CASCYGTRLGYTF. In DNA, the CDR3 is TGTGCCAGCTGCTACGGGACAAGGCTTGGCTACACCTTC. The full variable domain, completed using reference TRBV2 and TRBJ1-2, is EPEVTQTPSHQVTQMGQEVILRCVPISNHLYFYWYRQILGQKVEFLVSFYNNEISEKSEIFDDQFSVERPDGSNFTLKIRSTKLEDSAMYFCASCYGTRLGYTFGSGTRLTVV.

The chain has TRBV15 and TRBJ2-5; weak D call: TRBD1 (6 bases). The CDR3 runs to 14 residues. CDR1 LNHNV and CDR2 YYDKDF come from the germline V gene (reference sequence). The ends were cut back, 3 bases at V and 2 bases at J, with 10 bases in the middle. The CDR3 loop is CATSRQGIQETQYF. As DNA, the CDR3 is TGTGCCACCAGCAGGCAGGGGATTCAAGAGACCCAGTACTTC.

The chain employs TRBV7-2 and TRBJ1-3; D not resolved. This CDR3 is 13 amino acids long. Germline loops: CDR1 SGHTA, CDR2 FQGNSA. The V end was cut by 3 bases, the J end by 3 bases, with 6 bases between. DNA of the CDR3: TGTGCCAGCAGCTTCAAGGTTGGAAACACCATATATTTT. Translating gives CASSFKVGNTIYF.

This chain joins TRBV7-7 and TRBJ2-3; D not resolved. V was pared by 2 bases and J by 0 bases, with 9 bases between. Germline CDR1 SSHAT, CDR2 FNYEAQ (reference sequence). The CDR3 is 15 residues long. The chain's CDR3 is CASSLSPSSTDTQYF. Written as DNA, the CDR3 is TGTGCCAGCAGCTTAAGCCCGTCTAGCACAGATACGCAGTATTTT.

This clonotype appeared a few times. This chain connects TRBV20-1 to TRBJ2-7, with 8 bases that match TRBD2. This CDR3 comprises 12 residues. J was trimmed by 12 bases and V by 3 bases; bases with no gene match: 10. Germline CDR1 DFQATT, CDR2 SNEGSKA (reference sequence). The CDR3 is CSASPSERERYF. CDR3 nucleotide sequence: TGCAGTGCTAGTCCTTCTGAGCGGGAGAGGTACTTC.

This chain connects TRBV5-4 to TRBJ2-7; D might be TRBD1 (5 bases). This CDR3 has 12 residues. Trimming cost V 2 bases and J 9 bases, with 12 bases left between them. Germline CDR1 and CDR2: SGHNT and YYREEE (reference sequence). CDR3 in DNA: TGTGCCAGCAGCTTCCAGGGTAAAGCGCAGTACTTC. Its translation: CASSFQGKAQYF.

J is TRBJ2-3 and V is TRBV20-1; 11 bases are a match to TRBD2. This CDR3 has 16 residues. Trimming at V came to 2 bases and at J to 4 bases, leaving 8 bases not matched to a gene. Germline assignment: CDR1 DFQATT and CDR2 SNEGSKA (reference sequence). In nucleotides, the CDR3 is TGCAGTGCTAGAAAGGTAGCGGGGGGGCCTGCAGATACGCAGTATTTT. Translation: CSARKVAGGPADTQYF.

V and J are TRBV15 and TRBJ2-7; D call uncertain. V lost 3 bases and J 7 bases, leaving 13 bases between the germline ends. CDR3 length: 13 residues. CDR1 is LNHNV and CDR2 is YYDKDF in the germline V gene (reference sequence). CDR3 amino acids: CATSRAFLEEQYF. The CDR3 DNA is TGTGCCACCAGCAGGGCGTTTCTAGAGGAGCAGTACTTC.

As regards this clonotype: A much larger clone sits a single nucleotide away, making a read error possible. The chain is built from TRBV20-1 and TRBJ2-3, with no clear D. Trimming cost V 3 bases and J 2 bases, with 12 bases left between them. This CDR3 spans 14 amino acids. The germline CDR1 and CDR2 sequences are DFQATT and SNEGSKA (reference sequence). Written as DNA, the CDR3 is TGCAGTGCTAGGACTCGGGCGGTCACAGATACGCAGTATTTT. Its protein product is CSARTRAVTDTQYF.

In DNA form, the CDR3 reads TGTGCCAGCAGCTTAAAGGAACTACAGGGAGTAATCGCTGAAGCTTTCTTT. Translation: CASSLKELQGVIAEAFF. V usage is TRBV7-3 and J usage is TRBJ1-1; D is possibly TRBD1 (6 bases). This CDR3 spans 17 amino acids. The ends were cut back, 1 base at V and 6 bases at J, with 21 bases in the middle. Per the germline V gene, CDR1 is SGHTA and CDR2 is FQGTGA.

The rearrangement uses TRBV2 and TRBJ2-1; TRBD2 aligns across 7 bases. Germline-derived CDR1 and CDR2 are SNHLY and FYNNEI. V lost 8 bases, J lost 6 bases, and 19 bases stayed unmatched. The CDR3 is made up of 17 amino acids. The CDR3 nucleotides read TGTGCCAGCTTACCCTCTAGGGAGGGTCCGTGGTTCAATGAGCAGTTCTTC. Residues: CASLPSREGPWFNEQFF.